This entry is about one T cell receptor beta chain. Its antigen is not known. V was shortened by 4 bases and J by 3 bases, with 23 bases between the two germline ends. This CDR3 has 18 residues. Germline lookup yields CDR1 SEHNR and CDR2 FQNEAQ (reference sequence). PCR amplification relied on 60 Vbeta primers (plus 13 Jbeta primers). This table comes from immunoSEQ multiplex PCR, and its TCRdb copy is limited to in-frame clones, with some not included. In the table there are 110,000 to 150,000 clones, around 78% of which are singletons. The data are from a study of cytomegalovirus exposure and HLA in healthy donors. Study findings and constraints: It was likely that a cluster of highly shared sequence variants was a sequencing artifact. Immune exposure data for these donors was limited to CMV serostatus.

The chain carries TRBV7-9 and TRBJ2-3; a weak D match, TRBD1 (6 bases). The TCR originated in a male donor in good health and CMV-seronegative. The sequenced sample consisted of PBMCs. DNA of the CDR3: TGTGCCAGCAGCTCAGCGGTTCTGGGGGCGGGTAAAACAGATACGCAGTATTTT. As protein: CASSSAVLGAGKTDTQYF.